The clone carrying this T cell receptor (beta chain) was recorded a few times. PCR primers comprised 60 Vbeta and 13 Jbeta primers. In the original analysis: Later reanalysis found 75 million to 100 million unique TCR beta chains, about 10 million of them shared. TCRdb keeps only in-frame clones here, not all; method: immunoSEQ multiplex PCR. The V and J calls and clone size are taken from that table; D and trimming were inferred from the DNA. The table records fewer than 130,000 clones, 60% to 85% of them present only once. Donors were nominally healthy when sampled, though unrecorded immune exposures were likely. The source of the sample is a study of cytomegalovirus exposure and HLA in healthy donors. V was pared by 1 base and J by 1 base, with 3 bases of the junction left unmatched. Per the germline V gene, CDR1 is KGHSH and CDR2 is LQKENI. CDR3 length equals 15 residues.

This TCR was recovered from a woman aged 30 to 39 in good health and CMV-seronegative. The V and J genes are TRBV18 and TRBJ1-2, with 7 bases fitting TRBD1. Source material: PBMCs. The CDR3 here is CASSPQAGGNYGYTF. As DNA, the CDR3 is TGTGCCAGCTCACCACAAGCAGGGGGTAACTATGGCTACACCTTC.